This T cell receptor (beta chain) emerged from a study of Graves' ophthalmopathy and Graves' hyperthyroidism. As to this clonotype: This sequence may be a read error, since a much larger clone differs from it by one base.

RNA transcripts provided the template for amplifying TCR beta CDR3 regions. Second-round multiplex PCR came after first-round RT-PCR with HTBI primers. TCRdb recomputed calls from the multiplex PCR reads with MiXCR, one row per CDR3 protein. The table records around 1,000,000 distinct CDR3 sequences, less than 45% of them present only once. The CDR3 length is 16 residues. CDR1 and CDR2 from the germline V gene are LNHDA and SQIVND (reference sequence). This sequence originates from an adult man with Graves' hyperthyroidism. Sequencing was carried out using peripheral blood or thyroid tissue (not recorded which). This rearrangement joins TRBV19 to TRBJ2-7, with TRBD1 matching over 11 bases. The CDR3 DNA reads as TGTGCCAATAGTACGGGAGGACAGGGGGCCTCAAACGAGCAGTACTTC. Residues: CANSTGGQGASNEQYF.